The sequence of this T cell receptor beta chain was determined in a study of blood T cell repertoires in COVID-19. Looking at the study overall: In each case, the material was cDNA or gDNA derived from T cells, B-cell-depleted T cells, or PBMCs.

Authors' processing steps: The assay estimated nucleated cells by amplifying reference gene primers. This table comes from immunoSEQ multiplex PCR, and its TCRdb copy is limited to in-frame clones, with some not included. That table is the source of V, J and clone size, and D and trimming were worked out from the DNA. The sample includes about 84,000 clones, about 70% of them seen just once. V was pared by 5 bases and J by 2 bases, with 7 bases of the junction left unmatched. The CDR3 spans 15 residues. CDR1 and CDR2 from the germline V gene are SGHAT and FQNNGV. The clonotype comes from a man aged 45-65 years with active or convalescent COVID-19. Sequencing was performed on peripheral blood. This sequence joins TRBV11-2 and TRBJ1-1; 8 positions match TRBD1. The CDR3 loop reads CASSLDRASNTEAFF. CDR3 nucleotide sequence: TGTGCCAGCAGCCTGGACAGGGCATCAAACACTGAAGCTTTCTTT.